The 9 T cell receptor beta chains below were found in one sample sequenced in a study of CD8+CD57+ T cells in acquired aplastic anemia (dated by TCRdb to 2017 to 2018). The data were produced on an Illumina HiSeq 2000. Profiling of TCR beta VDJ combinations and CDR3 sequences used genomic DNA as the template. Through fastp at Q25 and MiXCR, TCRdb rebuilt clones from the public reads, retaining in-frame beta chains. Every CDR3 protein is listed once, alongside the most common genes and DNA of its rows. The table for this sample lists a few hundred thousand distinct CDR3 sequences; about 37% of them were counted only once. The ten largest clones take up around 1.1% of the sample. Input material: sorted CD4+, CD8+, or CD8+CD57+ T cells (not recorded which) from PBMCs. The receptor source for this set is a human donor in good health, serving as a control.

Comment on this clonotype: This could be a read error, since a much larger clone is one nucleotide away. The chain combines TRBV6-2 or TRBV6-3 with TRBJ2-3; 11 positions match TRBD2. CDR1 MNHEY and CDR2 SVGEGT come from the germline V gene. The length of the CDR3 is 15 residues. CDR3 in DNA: TGTCCCAGCAGACTAGCGGGATATGAGGGTGATACGCAGTATTTT. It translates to CPSRLAGYEGDTQYF.

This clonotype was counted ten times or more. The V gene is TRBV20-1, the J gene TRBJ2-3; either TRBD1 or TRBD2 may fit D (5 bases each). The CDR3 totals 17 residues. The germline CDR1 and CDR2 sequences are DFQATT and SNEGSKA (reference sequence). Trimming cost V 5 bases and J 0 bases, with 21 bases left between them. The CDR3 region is CSASKGIRDRSTDTQYF. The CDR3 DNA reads TGCAGTGCTTCAAAAGGAATCAGGGACCGTAGCACAGATACGCAGTATTTT.

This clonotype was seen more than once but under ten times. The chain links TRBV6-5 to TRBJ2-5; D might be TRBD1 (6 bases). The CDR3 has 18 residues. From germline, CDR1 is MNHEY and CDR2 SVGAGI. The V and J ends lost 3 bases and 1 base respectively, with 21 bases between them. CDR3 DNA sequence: TGTGCCAGCAGTTATTCCATCCCCCAATCGACAGGCCAAGAGACCCAGTACTTC. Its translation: CASSYSIPQSTGQETQYF.

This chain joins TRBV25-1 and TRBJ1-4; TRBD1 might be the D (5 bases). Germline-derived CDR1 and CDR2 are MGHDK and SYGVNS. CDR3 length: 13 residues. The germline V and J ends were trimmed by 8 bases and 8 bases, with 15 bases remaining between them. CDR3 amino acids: CASRNSGGEKLFF. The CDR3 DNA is TGTGCCAGCCGGAATTCTGGGGGGGAAAAACTGTTTTTT.

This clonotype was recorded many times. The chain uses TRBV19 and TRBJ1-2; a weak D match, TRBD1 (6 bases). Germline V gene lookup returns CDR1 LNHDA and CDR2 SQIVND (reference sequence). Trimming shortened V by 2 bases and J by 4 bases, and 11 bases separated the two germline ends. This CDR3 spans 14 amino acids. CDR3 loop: CASSITAGVYGYTF. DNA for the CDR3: TGTGCCAGTAGTATAACCGCAGGGGTCTATGGCTACACCTTC.

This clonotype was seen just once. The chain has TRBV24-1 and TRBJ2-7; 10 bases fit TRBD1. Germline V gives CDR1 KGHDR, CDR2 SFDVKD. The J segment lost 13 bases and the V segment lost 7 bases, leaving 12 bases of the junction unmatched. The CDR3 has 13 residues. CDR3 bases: TGTGCCACCAGGGACAGGGGGAACTACGAGCGATACTTC. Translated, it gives CATRDRGNYERYF.

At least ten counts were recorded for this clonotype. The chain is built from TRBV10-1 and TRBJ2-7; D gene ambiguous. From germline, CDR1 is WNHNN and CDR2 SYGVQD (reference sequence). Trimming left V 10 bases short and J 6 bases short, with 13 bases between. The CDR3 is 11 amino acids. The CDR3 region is CAIPRFGEQYF. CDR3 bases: TGCGCCATCCCCCGGTTTGGCGAGCAGTACTTC.

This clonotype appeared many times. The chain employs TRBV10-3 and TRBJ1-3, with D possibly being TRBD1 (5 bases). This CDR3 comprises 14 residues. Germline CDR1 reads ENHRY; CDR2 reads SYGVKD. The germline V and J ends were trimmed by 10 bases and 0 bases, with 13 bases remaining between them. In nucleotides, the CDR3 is TGTGCCACCACGCCCGGGACCTCTGGAAACACCATATATTTT. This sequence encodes CATTPGTSGNTIYF.

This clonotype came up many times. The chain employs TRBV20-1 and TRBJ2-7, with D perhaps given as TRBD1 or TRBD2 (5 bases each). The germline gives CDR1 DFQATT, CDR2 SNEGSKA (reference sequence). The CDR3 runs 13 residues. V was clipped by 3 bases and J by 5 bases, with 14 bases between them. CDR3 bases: TGCAGTGCTAGGTTTGAGGGGACCCACGAGCAGTACTTC. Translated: CSARFEGTHEQYF.